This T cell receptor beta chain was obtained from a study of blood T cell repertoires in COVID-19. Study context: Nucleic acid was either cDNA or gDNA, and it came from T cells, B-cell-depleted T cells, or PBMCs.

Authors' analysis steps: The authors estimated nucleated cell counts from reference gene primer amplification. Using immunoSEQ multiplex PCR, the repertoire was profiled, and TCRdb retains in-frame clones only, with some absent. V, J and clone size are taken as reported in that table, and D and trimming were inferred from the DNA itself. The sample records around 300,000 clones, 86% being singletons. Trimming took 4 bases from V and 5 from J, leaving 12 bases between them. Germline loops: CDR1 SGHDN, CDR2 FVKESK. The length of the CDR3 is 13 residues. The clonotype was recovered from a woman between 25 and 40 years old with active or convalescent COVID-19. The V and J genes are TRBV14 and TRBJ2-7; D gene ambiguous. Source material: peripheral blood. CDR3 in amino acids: CASSRLPANEQYF. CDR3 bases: TGTGCCAGCAGCCGACTTCCGGCGAACGAGCAGTACTTC.